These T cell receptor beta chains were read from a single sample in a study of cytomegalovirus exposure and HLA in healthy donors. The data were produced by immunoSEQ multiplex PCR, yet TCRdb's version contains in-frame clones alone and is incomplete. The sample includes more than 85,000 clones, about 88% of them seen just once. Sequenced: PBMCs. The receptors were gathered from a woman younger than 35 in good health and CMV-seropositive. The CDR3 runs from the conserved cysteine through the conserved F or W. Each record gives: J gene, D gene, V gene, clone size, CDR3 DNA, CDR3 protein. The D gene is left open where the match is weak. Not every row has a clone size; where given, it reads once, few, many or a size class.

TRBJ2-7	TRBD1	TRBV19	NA	TGTGCCAGTAGCGCCGGGACAGGCCAAGGCGAGCAGTACTTC	CASSAGTGQGEQYF
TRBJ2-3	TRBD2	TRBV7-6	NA	TGTGCCAGCAGCTTAGCGGGTGGGACTATTACAGATACGCAGTATTTT	CASSLAGGTITDTQYF
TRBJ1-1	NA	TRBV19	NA	TGTGCCAGTCATAGAACACTGGACACAAACGCTAACACTGAAGCTTTCTTT	CASHRTLDTNANTEAFF
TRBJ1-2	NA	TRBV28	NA	TGTGCCAGCAGTTTCCCCGACAGCTTAGACGGCTACACCTTC	CASSFPDSLDGYTF
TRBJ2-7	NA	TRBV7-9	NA	TGTGCCAGCAGCTTAGCGGGCAGCTACGAGCAGTACTTC	CASSLAGSYEQYF
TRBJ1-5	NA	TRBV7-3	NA	TGTGCCAGCAGCCATCGGACAAGCGAAGGCGATCAGCCCCAGCATTTT	CASSHRTSEGDQPQHF
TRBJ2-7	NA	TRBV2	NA	TGTGCCAGCAGACAAAGCGGGACACCTGGACTCTCCTACGAGCAGTACTTC	CASRQSGTPGLSYEQYF
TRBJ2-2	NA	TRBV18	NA	TGTGCCAGCTCACCCCCCAGTTCGACCGGGGAGCTGTTTTTT	CASSPPSSTGELFF
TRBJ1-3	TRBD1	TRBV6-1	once	TGTGCCAGCAGTGAAAGGGACAGAATACACTCTGGAAACACCATATATTTT	CASSERDRIHSGNTIYF
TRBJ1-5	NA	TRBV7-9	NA	TGTGCCAGCAGCTCGACTAGCCGGCAGCCCCAGCATTTT	CASSSTSRQPQHF
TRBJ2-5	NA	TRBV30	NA	TGTGCCTGGAGTCCTACCCTGGACAGCACCTCCCAGTACTTC	CAWSPTLDSTSQYF
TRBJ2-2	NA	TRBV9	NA	TGTGCCAGCAGTGTAAGGGAGAAGTCCTACACCGGGGAGCTGTTTTTT	CASSVREKSYTGELFF
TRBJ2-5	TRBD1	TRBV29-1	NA	TGCAGCGGGGCCGGGACAGAGGAAGAGACCCAGTACTTC	CSGAGTEEETQYF
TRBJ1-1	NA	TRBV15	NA	TGTGCCACCAGCAGGGACAGACTTAATGAAGCTTTCTTT	CATSRDRLNEAFF
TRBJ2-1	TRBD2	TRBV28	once	TGTGCCAGCATCCCAGCGAGGGGGCTAGCGGGGGCCTACAATGAGCAGTTCTTC	CASIPARGLAGAYNEQFF
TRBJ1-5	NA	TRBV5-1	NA	TGCGCCAGCAGCTTGGATGTACGGGGGAGTGGGCCCCAGCATTTT	CASSLDVRGSGPQHF
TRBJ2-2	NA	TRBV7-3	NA	TGTGCCAGCAGCTTGCTCAGGAACACCGGGGAGCTGTTTTTT	CASSLLRNTGELFF
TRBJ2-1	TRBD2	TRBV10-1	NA	TGCGCCAGCAGCCCAGCGGGGGGTACGGACAATGAGCAGTTCTTC	CASSPAGGTDNEQFF
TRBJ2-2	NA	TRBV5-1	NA	TGCGCCAGCAGCCGCACCTCACGGGGGGAGCTGTTTTTT	CASSRTSRGELFF
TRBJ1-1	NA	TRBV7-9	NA	TGTGCCAGCAGCTCCGGGGTGGCGAACACTGAAGCTTTCTTT	CASSSGVANTEAFF
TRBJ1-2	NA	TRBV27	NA	TGTGCCAGCAGTGAATCCCACAGATCCGTCTATGGCTACACCTTC	CASSESHRSVYGYTF
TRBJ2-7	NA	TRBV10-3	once	TGTGCCATCAGTAACAGCCCCTACGAGCAGTACTTC	CAISNSPYEQYF
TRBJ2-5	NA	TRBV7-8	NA	TGTGCCAGCAGCTTAGAATTAGCTTTCCAGCGGGAGACCCAGTACTTC	CASSLELAFQRETQYF
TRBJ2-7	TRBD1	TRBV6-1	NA	TGTGCCAGCAGTGAAGCAGTAGGACAGGGTGGGTACGAGCAGTACTTC	CASSEAVGQGGYEQYF
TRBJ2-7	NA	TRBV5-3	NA	TGTGCCAGAAGCGCCCCGACGGGACACTCCTACGAGCAGTACTTC	CARSAPTGHSYEQYF
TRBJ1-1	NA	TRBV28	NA	TGTGCCAGCAGTTCCTTTATTGAGGGGGAACTCACTGAAGCTTTCTTT	CASSSFIEGELTEAFF
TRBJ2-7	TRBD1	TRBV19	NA	TGTGCCAGTAGTACCTTCGGGACAGGGGATTTCTACGAGCAGTACTTC	CASSTFGTGDFYEQYF
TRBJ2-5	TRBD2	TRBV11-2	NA	TGTGCCAGCAGCCTAGCGGGGGGGCACCAAGAGACCCAGTACTTC	CASSLAGGHQETQYF
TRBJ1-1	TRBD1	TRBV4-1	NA	TGCGCCAGCAGCCAAGCCCCAAGAGGGGGCGGTGGAGCTTTCTTT	CASSQAPRGGGGAFF
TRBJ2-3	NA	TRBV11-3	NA	TGTGCCAGCAGCTTCTTCTCGGCAGATACGCAGTATTTT	CASSFFSADTQYF
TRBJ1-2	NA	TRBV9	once	NA	CASSVTGVARGTF
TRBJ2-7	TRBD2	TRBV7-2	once	TGTGCCAGCAGCTTAGCGCGGCGGGGGGACTACGAGCAGTACTTC	CASSLARRGDYEQYF
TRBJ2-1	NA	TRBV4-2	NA	TGTGCCAGCAGCCAAATGGTCAGTGAGCAGTTCTTC	CASSQMVSEQFF
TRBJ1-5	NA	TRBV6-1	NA	TGTGCCAGCAGTGAATTTGGAGGGGAGCAGCCCCAGCATTTT	CASSEFGGEQPQHF
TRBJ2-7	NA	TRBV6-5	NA	TGTGCCAGCAGGGGGAGGAGGGGCGAGCAGTACTTC	CASRGRRGEQYF
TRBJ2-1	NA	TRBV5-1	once	TGCGCCAGCAGCCCAGAGACTAGCTCCTACAATGAGCAGTTCTTC	CASSPETSSYNEQFF
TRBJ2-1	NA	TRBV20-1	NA	TGCAGTGCAACGAGGGCGGGCGAGCAGTTCTTC	CSATRAGEQFF
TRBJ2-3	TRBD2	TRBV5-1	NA	TGCGCCAGCAGCTGGGGGTGGGGACTACCAAGCACAGATACGCAGTATTTT	CASSWGWGLPSTDTQYF
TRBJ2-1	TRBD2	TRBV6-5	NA	TGTGCCAGCGGCCCGGGAGGTACCTACAATGAGCAGTTCTTC	CASGPGGTYNEQFF
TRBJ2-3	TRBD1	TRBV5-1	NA	TGCGCCAGCAGCCCGGGACAGGGTTTAAAGACAGATACGCAGTATTTT	CASSPGQGLKTDTQYF
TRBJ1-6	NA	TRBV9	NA	TGTGCCAGCAGCCCCCCAGGAGGATATTCACCCCTCCACTTT	CASSPPGGYSPLHF